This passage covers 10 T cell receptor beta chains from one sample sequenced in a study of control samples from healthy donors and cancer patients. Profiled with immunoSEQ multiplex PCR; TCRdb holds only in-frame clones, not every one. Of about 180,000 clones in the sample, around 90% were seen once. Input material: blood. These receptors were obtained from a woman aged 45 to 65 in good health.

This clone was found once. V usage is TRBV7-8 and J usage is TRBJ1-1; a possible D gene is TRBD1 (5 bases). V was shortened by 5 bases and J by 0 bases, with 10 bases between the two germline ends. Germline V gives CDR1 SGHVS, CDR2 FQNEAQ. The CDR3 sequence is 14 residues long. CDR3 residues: CASSIRGVNTEAFF. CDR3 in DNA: TGTGCCAGCAGCATCCGGGGGGTGAACACTGAAGCTTTCTTT.

CDR3 coding DNA: TGTGCCAGCAGCGTAGACGGGAGGGAGTACGAGCAGTACTTC. Its translation is CASSVDGREYEQYF. The chain carries TRBV9 and TRBJ2-7; TRBD2 aligns across 8 bases. V shed 0 bases and J 4 bases; nucleotides not matched to a gene: 3. The V gene's germline CDR1 is SGDLS and CDR2 YYNGEE. The CDR3 has 14 amino acids.

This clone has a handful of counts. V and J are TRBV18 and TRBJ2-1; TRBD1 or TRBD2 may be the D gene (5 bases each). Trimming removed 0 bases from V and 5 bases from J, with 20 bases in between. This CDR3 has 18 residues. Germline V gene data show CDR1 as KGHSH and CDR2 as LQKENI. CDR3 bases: TGTGCCAGCTCACCACCTCGCTCAGGGACGTCGAGGGACAATGAGCAGTTCTTC. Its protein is CASSPPRSGTSRDNEQFF.

The CDR3 spells CATSVRGQGEQFF. The CDR3 nucleotides are TGTGCCACCAGTGTCAGGGGGCAGGGTGAGCAGTTCTTC. V is TRBV24-1 and J is TRBJ2-1; 8 bases fit TRBD1. Germline CDR1 reads KGHDR; CDR2 reads SFDVKD. The V segment lost 5 bases and the J segment 9 bases; nucleotides outside the gene matches: 5. CDR3 length: 13 amino acids.

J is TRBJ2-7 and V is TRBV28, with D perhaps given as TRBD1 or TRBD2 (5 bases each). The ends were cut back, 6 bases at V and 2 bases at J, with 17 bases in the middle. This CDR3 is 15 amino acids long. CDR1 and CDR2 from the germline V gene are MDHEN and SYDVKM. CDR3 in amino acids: CASRGVPGIPYEQYF. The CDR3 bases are TGTGCCAGCAGGGGGGTGCCAGGGATACCCTACGAGCAGTACTTC.

Here the CDR3 DNA reads TGTGCCAGCAGTAAATGGACAGATTGGTACAACACTGAAGCTTTCTTT. Translating gives CASSKWTDWYNTEAFF. The chain uses TRBV2 and TRBJ1-1, with D perhaps matching TRBD1 (6 bases). This CDR3 contains 16 residues. Germline V gene sequence: CDR1 SNHLY, CDR2 FYNNEI. Trimming left V 5 bases short and J 2 bases short, with 18 bases between.

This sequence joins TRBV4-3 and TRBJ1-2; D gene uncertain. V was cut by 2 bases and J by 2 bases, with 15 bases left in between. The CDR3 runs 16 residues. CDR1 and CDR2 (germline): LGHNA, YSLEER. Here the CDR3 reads CASSQHRTVLNYGYTF. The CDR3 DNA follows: TGCGCCAGCAGCCAACACCGGACGGTCCTCAACTATGGCTACACCTTC.

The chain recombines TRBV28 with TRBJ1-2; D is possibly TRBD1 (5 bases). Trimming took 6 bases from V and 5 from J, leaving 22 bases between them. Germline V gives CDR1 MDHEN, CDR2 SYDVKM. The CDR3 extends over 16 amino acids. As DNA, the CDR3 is TGTGCCAGCAGCAATCAGGGTCTCAAGAAGTGGTATGGCTACACCTTC. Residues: CASSNQGLKKWYGYTF.

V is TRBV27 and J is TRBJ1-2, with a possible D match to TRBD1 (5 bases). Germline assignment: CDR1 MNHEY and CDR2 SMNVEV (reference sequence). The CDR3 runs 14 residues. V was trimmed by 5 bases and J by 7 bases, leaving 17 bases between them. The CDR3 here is CASSPRGGSAGYTF. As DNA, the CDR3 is TGTGCCAGCAGTCCGCGGGGGGGGTCGGCTGGCTACACCTTC.

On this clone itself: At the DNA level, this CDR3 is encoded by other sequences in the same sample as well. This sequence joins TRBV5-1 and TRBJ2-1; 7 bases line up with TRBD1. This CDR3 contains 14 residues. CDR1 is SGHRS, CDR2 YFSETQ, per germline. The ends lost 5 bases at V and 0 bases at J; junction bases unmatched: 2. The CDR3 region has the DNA TGCGCCAGCAGTCGGGACAGCTCCTACAATGAGCAGTTCTTC. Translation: CASSRDSSYNEQFF.